This entry features one T cell receptor beta chain sequence. Assay: immunoSEQ multiplex PCR; the TCRdb copy retains only in-frame clones and omits some. The sample yields roughly 1,600,000 clones, 97% to 99% seen once. These data belong to a study of shared clonotypes between healthy human individuals. Splitting of CD4+ cells produced CD45RA+ naive and CD45RA-negative memory subsets. From germline, CDR1 is LNHDA and CDR2 SQIVND (reference sequence). This CDR3 comprises 14 residues. V gave up 6 bases and J gave up 1 base, with 12 bases separating them. Material for sequencing was naive CD4+ T cells sorted from blood. The sample's subset: CD45RA+ positively selected. V is TRBV19 and J is TRBJ1-1; D gene uncertain. This sequence originates from a man aged 30 to 39 in good health. The CDR3 sequence: CASRPRTKNTEAFF. In DNA, the CDR3 is TGTGCCAGTAGACCCAGGACTAAGAACACTGAAGCTTTCTTT.